The 21 T cell receptor beta chains listed next were all sequenced from one sample in a study of cytomegalovirus exposure and HLA in healthy donors (dated by TCRdb to about 2017). The receptor library was made with the immunoSEQ multiplex PCR assay. For the multiplex PCR, a mixture combining 60 forward primers for TCR Vbeta segments and 13 reverse primers for TCR Jbeta segments was used. As stored in TCRdb, this immuneACCESS dataset retains in-frame rearrangements with V and J assigned. A fraction of the clones does not appear; measured against another copy, unresolved V genes explain less than half of the discrepancy, and the remainder lacks a known reason. Here the sample has about 100,000 clones; 65% to 80% occur a single time. More than 2.5% of the sample is in the top ten clones. The sequenced sample consisted of PBMCs. These receptors came from a female donor in good health and CMV-seropositive.

The chain employs TRBV21-1 and TRBJ2-7; the table calls TRBD1, which could not be checked here. TRBV21-1 is a documented pseudogene. CDR3 length: 16 residues. CDR3 DNA sequence: TGTGCCAGCAGCAAAGCCGGGACAGGGGATCCCTACGAGCAGTACTTC. Translated: CASSKAGTGDPYEQYF.

This chain connects TRBV29-1 to TRBJ1-5; D call uncertain. Germline CDR1 reads SQVTM; CDR2 reads ANQGSEA. CDR3 length: 12 amino acids. V lost 4 bases, J lost 5 bases, and 9 bases lay in between. CDR3 amino acids: CSVAELDQPQHF. The DNA for the CDR3 is TGCAGCGTTGCGGAGCTCGATCAGCCCCAGCATTTT.

The chain uses TRBV7-8 and TRBJ1-1, with unresolved D. Germline V gene sequence: CDR1 SGHVS, CDR2 FQNEAQ. Between the trimmed V and J ends, which lost 4 bases and 1 base, there was a span of 7 bases. The CDR3 loop spans 13 amino acids. This chain's CDR3 is CASSSNPNTEAFF. The CDR3 nucleotides are TGTGCCAGCAGCTCTAATCCGAACACTGAAGCTTTCTTT.

CDR3 amino acids: CASSQGSGTSGGYTQYF. DNA for the CDR3: TGCGCCAGCAGCCAAGGGTCCGGGACTAGCGGGGGGTATACGCAGTATTTT. This sequence joins TRBV4-1 and TRBJ2-3, with 15 bases matching TRBD2. CDR3 length: 17 amino acids. Germline loops: CDR1 MGHRA, CDR2 YSYEKL. With V trimmed by 1 base and J by 7 bases, 6 bases remained unmatched.

The chain is built from TRBV18 and TRBJ1-2; 7 bases agree with TRBD1. V trimming: 8 bases; J trimming: 3 bases; junction bases outside the gene matches: 3. CDR1 is KGHSH, CDR2 LQKENI, per germline. The CDR3 runs to 12 residues. The CDR3 protein is CASRDSHYGYTF. The CDR3 DNA is TGTGCCAGCCGGGACAGTCACTATGGCTACACCTTC. The entire variable domain, with the rest obtained from reference TRBV18 and TRBJ1-2, is as follows: NAGVMQNPRHLVRRRGQEARLRCSPMKGHSHVYWYRQLPEEGLKFMVYLQKENIIDESGMPKERFSAEFPKEGPSILRIQQVVRGDSAAYFCASRDSHYGYTFGSGTRLTVV.

This chain joins TRBV14 and TRBJ2-7; 7 bases match TRBD1. Unmatched junction bases numbered 1, after V lost 0 bases and J lost 2 bases. The V gene's germline CDR1 is SGHDN and CDR2 FVKESK. The CDR3 is 14 amino acids. CDR3 sequence (DNA): TGTGCCAGCAGCCAAGAAGGACAGGCCTACGAGCAGTACTTC. Its protein is CASSQEGQAYEQYF.

V and J are TRBV5-1 and TRBJ1-1; D gene ambiguous. CDR1 is SGHRS and CDR2 is YFSETQ in the germline V gene. Trimming took 3 bases from V and 9 from J, leaving 12 bases between them. The CDR3 is 12 residues long. The CDR3 region has the DNA TGCGCCAGCAGCTCAGACAATCCGAAAGCTTTCTTT. Its protein is CASSSDNPKAFF.

The chain links TRBV6-4 to TRBJ1-2; 9 nucleotides line up with TRBD1. V gave up 6 bases and J gave up 2 bases; unmatched junction bases: 4. Germline V lookup: CDR1 MRHNA, CDR2 SNTAGT. The CDR3 contains 14 residues. CDR3 amino acids: CASSRDRENYGYTF. As DNA, the CDR3 is TGTGCCAGCAGCCGGGACAGGGAGAACTATGGCTACACCTTC.

In this sample, this clone turned up once. The J gene is TRBJ2-7, the V gene TRBV7-6, with 12 bases fitting TRBD2. Germline values: CDR1 SGHVS, CDR2 FNYEAQ. CDR3 length equals 15 residues. J was trimmed by 6 bases and V by 1 base; bases with no gene match: 4. CDR3 coding DNA: TGTGCCAGCAGCTTAGGACTAGCGGGAGTCACCGAGCAGTACTTC. It encodes CASSLGLAGVTEQYF.

V is TRBV19 and J is TRBJ2-7; the match to TRBD1 covers 9 bases. The CDR3 runs 15 residues. The junction had 8 bases not matched to a gene; V was cut back by 6 bases and J by 2 bases. Per the germline V gene, CDR1 is LNHDA and CDR2 is SQIVND (reference sequence). The CDR3 DNA is TGTGCCAGTAGCCAACAGGGGGCCCAAACCTACGAGCAGTACTTC. This encodes CASSQQGAQTYEQYF.

The chain couples TRBV30 to TRBJ1-4; a weak D match, TRBD1 (6 bases). The V and J ends lost 4 bases and 7 bases respectively, with 25 bases between them. The CDR3 totals 17 residues. Germline CDR1 and CDR2: GTSNPN and SVGIG (reference sequence). The CDR3 DNA sequence: TGTGCCTGGACGCTAGGGGGGGGCCCTCGCCCTAGTGAAAAACTGTTTTTT. Amino acids: CAWTLGGGPRPSEKLFF.

The chain employs TRBV10-3 and TRBJ1-4; a possible D gene is TRBD1 (6 bases). The CDR3 totals 15 residues. Germline-derived CDR1 and CDR2 are ENHRY and SYGVKD. V was clipped by 2 bases and J by 4 bases, with 11 bases between them. The CDR3 reads CAISEGQNINEKLFF. In nucleotides, the CDR3 is TGTGCCATCAGTGAGGGACAGAACATTAATGAAAAACTGTTTTTT.

J is TRBJ2-3 and V is TRBV19, with D perhaps matching TRBD2 (6 bases). Trimming took 5 bases from V and 2 from J, leaving 11 bases between them. This CDR3 region has 14 residues. Germline V gives CDR1 LNHDA, CDR2 SQIVND (reference sequence). In DNA, the CDR3 is TGTGCCAGTAGTGAGGGGAGGAACACAGATACGCAGTATTTT. It encodes CASSEGRNTDTQYF.

This clone was counted only a few times. The DNA of the CDR3 is TGCGCCAGCAGCCCCTCGGTGACAGGGGTTAATAATTCACCCCTCCACTTT. Its protein product is CASSPSVTGVNNSPLHF. The V gene is TRBV4-1, the J gene TRBJ1-6, with 8 bases fitting TRBD1. The germline V gene encodes CDR1 MGHRA and CDR2 YSYEKL. This CDR3 is 17 amino acids long. J gave up 5 bases and V 4 bases, and 10 bases lay outside the gene matches.

The chain combines TRBV7-8 with TRBJ1-4, with D possibly being TRBD1 (5 bases). Germline values: CDR1 SGHVS, CDR2 FQNEAQ. V was clipped by 2 bases and J by 3 bases, with 10 bases between them. This CDR3 region has 15 residues. The CDR3 region has the DNA TGTGCCAGCAGCTTACTTCGGGGGTCTAATGAAAAACTGTTTTTT. Its protein is CASSLLRGSNEKLFF. The full variable domain, completed using reference TRBV7-8 and TRBJ1-4, is GAGVSQSPRYKVAKRGQDVALRCDPISGHVSLFWYQQALGQGPEFLTYFQNEAQLDKSGLPSDRFFAERPEGSVSTLKIQRTQQEDSAVYLCASSLLRGSNEKLFFGSGTQLSVL.

The genes are TRBV4-1 and TRBJ2-1; D is possibly TRBD2 (7 bases). This CDR3 contains 13 residues. The V end lost 4 bases, the J end lost 5 bases, and 9 bases lay between the germline ends. Germline CDR1 MGHRA, CDR2 YSYEKL. Written as DNA, the CDR3 is TGCGCCAGCAGCCGGGGGGGCGACAATGAGCAGTTCTTC. Amino acids: CASSRGGDNEQFF.

V and J are TRBV9 and TRBJ1-1, with no clear D. From germline, CDR1 is SGDLS and CDR2 YYNGEE. Trimming took 0 bases from V and 4 from J, leaving 13 bases between them. The CDR3 sequence is 15 residues long. The CDR3 loop is CASSVGVSLGTEAFF. The CDR3 DNA follows: TGTGCCAGCAGCGTAGGTGTCAGCCTAGGCACTGAAGCTTTCTTT.

The V gene is TRBV5-4, the J gene TRBJ1-6; TRBD1 aligns across 9 bases. This CDR3 is 15 amino acids long. Germline loops: CDR1 SGHNT, CDR2 YYREEE (reference sequence). J was trimmed by 8 bases and V by 7 bases; bases with no gene match: 10. CDR3 amino acids: CASSPRGQGDSPLHF. The CDR3 DNA follows: TGTGCCAGCTCCCCCAGGGGACAGGGCGATTCACCCCTCCACTTT.

V is TRBV29-1 and J is TRBJ1-1, with TRBD1 as a possible D gene (6 bases). Germline CDR1 is SQVTM and CDR2 is ANQGSEA. This CDR3 has 12 amino acids. V lost 6 bases, J lost 0 bases, and 8 bases lay in between. The CDR3 region has the DNA TGCAGCGTGGACAGCTTGAACACTGAAGCTTTCTTT. Its translation: CSVDSLNTEAFF.

The chain joins TRBV11-2 to TRBJ1-3; D unresolved. V shed 4 bases and J shed 15 bases, with 13 bases lying between them. This CDR3 contains 11 residues. Germline V gene lookup returns CDR1 SGHAT and CDR2 FQNNGV. The CDR3 DNA is TGTGCCAGCAGCTCCTCCCGCCTACGATATTTT. The encoded protein is CASSSSRLRYF. Variable domain in full (rest from reference TRBV11-2 and TRBJ1-3): EAGVAQSPRYKIIEKRQSVAFWCNPISGHATLYWYQQILGQGPKLLIQFQNNGVVDDSQLPKDRFSAERLKGVDSTLKIQPAKLEDSAVYLCASSSSRLRYFGEGSWLTVV.

This clone was detected only once. The CDR3 DNA reads as TGTGCCTGGAGTAGTGGCAGGGGAGTAAATCAGCCCCAGCATTTT. It translates to CAWSSGRGVNQPQHF. The chain recombines TRBV30 with TRBJ1-5, with D perhaps matching TRBD1 (6 bases). Germline loops: CDR1 GTSNPN, CDR2 SVGIG (reference sequence). The CDR3 contains 15 residues. Deletions cut 2 bases from V and 4 bases from J, with 15 bases between.